The 5 T cell receptor beta chains reported below all come from one sample, sequenced in a study of long-term antiretroviral therapy in people with HIV. Survey-level immunoSEQ v3.0 assays were run. Assay: immunoSEQ multiplex PCR; the TCRdb copy retains only in-frame clones and omits some. The sample records 25,000 to 30,000 clones, roughly 89% being singletons. Specimen: unsorted PBMCs, collected 1.8 years after starting antiretroviral therapy. Every receptor here comes from a woman between 18 and 29 years old with HIV.

The chain employs TRBV28 and TRBJ1-1, with 7 nucleotides matching TRBD1. Losses at the gene ends were 6 bases for V and 1 base for J; bases not matched to a gene: 2. The CDR3 is 13 amino acids. Per germline, CDR1 MDHEN and CDR2 SYDVKM. The CDR3 region is CASRDRSNTEAFF. CDR3 DNA sequence: TGTGCCAGCAGGGACAGGTCGAACACTGAAGCTTTCTTT. Complete variable domain (other parts from reference TRBV28 and TRBJ1-1): DVKVTQSSRYLVKRTGEKVFLECVQDMDHENMFWYRQDPGLGLRLIYFSYDVKMKEKGDIPEGYSVSREKKERFSLILESASTNQTSMYLCASRDRSNTEAFFGQGTRLTVV.

This rearrangement joins TRBV27 to TRBJ2-1; a weak D match, TRBD1 (6 bases). CDR3 length: 15 amino acids. V was trimmed by 6 bases and J by 0 bases, leaving 12 bases between them. The germline CDR1 and CDR2 sequences are MNHEY and SMNVEV (reference sequence). CDR3 protein: CASRVSGDSYNEQFF. For the CDR3, the DNA is TGTGCCAGCAGGGTATCAGGGGACTCCTACAATGAGCAGTTCTTC.

The V gene is TRBV9, the J gene TRBJ1-2; D possibly corresponds to TRBD1 (5 bases). The V end lost 4 bases, the J end lost 4 bases, and 23 bases lay between the germline ends. The CDR3 sequence is 17 residues long. Germline CDR1 and CDR2: SGDLS and YYNGEE. CDR3 nucleotides: TGTGCCAGCAGCCCCCGCCAGGGTGGGGTCATTGGCTATGGCTACACCTTC. It translates to CASSPRQGGVIGYGYTF. The full variable domain, its missing parts supplied by reference TRBV9 and TRBJ1-2, is DSGVTQTPKHLITATGQRVTLRCSPRSGDLSVYWYQQSLDQGLQFLIQYYNGEERAKGNILERFSAQQFPDLHSELNLSSLELGDSALYFCASSPRQGGVIGYGYTFGSGTRLTVV.

The chain employs TRBV19 and TRBJ1-4; D gene ambiguous. The CDR3 has 15 amino acids. The germline V gene encodes CDR1 LNHDA and CDR2 SQIVND (reference sequence). V gave up 3 bases and J gave up 6 bases, with 14 bases separating them. For the CDR3, the DNA is TGTGCCAGTAGTATTCTGGCCGGAATGGATGAAAAACTGTTTTTT. Protein product: CASSILAGMDEKLFF.

This sequence joins TRBV27 and TRBJ2-3, with unresolved D. The germline CDR1 and CDR2 sequences are MNHEY and SMNVEV (reference sequence). V shed 6 bases and J shed 2 bases, with 6 bases lying between them. CDR3 length: 12 amino acids. CDR3: CASSEATDTQYF. CDR3 DNA sequence: TGTGCCAGCAGCGAAGCCACAGATACGCAGTATTTT.